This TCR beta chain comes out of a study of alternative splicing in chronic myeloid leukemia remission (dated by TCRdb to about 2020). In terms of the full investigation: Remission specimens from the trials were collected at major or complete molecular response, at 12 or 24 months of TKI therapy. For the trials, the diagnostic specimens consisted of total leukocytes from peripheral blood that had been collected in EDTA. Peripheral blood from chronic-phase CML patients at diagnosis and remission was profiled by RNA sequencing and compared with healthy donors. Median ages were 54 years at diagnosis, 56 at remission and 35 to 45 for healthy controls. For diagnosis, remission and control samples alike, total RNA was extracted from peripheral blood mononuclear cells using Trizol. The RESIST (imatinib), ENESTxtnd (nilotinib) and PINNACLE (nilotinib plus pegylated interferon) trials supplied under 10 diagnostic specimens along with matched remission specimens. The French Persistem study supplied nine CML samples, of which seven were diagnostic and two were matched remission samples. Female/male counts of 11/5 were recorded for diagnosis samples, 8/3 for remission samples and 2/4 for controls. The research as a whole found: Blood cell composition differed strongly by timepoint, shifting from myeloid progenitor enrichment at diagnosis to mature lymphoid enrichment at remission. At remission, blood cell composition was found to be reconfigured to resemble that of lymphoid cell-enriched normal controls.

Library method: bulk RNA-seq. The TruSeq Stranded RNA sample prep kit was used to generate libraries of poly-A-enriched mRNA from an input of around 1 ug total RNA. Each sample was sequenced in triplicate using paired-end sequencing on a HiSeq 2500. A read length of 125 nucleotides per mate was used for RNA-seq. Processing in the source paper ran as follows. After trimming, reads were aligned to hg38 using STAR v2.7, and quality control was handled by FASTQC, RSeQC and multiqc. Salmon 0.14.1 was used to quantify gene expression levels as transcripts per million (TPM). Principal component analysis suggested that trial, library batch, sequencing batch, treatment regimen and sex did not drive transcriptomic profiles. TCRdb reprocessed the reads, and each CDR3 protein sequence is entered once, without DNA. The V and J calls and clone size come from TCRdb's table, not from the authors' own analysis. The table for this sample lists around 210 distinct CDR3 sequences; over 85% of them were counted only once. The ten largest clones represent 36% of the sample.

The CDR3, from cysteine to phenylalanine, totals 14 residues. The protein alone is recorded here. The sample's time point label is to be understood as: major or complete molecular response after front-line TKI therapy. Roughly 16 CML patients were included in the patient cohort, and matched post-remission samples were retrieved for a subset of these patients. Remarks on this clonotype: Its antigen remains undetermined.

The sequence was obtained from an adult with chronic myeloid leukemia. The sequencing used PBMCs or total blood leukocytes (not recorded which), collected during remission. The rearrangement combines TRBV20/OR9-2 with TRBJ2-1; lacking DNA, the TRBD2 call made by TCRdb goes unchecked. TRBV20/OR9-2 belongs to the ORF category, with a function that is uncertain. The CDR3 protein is CSAREGGPYNEQFF.